A selection of T cell receptor beta chains follows, all from one sample in a study of blood T cell repertoires in COVID-19. TCRdb's copy holds only in-frame clones and misses some; the assay was immunoSEQ multiplex PCR. The sample consists of 120,000 to 150,000 clones, roughly 89% of them appearing once. The sequenced material came from peripheral blood. The receptors come from a woman aged 45-65 years with active or convalescent COVID-19. Both conserved end residues are part of each CDR3. D genes are given only for firm matches. A row's size may be missing; if present it is once, few, many or a size class.

DNA,CDR3,size,J,D,V
TGCGCCAGCAGCCAAGGGACAGGGAGGATCTCACCCCTCCACTTT,CASSQGTGRISPLHF,few,TRBJ1-6,TRBD1,TRBV4-3
TGTGCCAGCAGCCAGCGAGCGGAGTACTACAATGAGCAGTTCTTC,CASSQRAEYYNEQFF,.,TRBJ2-1,.,TRBV7-2
TGTGCCAGCAGCTTAGGATCCGGGGGGGCCGGCTACAATGAGCAGTTCTTC,CASSLGSGGAGYNEQFF,.,TRBJ2-1,TRBD2,TRBV7-2
TGCGCCAGCAGCTTGGTAGCGGGAGGGCCCGTTGAGCAGTTCTTC,CASSLVAGGPVEQFF,once,TRBJ2-1,TRBD2,TRBV5-1
TGTGCCAGCAAAGCCCCAATTCATCTTGGCGAGCAGTACTTC,CASKAPIHLGEQYF,few,TRBJ2-7,.,TRBV21-1
TGTGCCGGACAGGTTAGCTTTGGAAACACCATATATTTT,CAGQVSFGNTIYF,.,TRBJ1-3,TRBD1,TRBV6-5
TGCAGCGTTGGGAGTCAGTTTAATGAAAAACTGTTTTTT,CSVGSQFNEKLFF,few,TRBJ1-4,.,TRBV29-1
TGTGCCAGCAGTGGGACAGGTTACTATGGCTACACCTTC,CASSGTGYYGYTF,.,TRBJ1-2,TRBD1,TRBV7-9
TGTGCCAGCAGCTTTTCGGAGGTCCAAGAGACCCAGTACTTC,CASSFSEVQETQYF,.,TRBJ2-5,.,TRBV7-8
TGTGCCAGCAGTGCGACTAGCGGGGGTTCCTACGAGCAGTACTTC,CASSATSGGSYEQYF,.,TRBJ2-7,TRBD2,TRBV2
TGTGCCAGCAGTGTAGCCGGGACAGGGGGCAATGAGCAGTTCTTC,CASSVAGTGGNEQFF,.,TRBJ2-1,TRBD1,TRBV25-1
TGTGCCAGCAGTTTTCTAGGGGCTAGCGAATCCTACGAGCAGTACTTC,CASSFLGASESYEQYF,.,TRBJ2-7,.,TRBV28
TGTGCCATCAGTGAGTCGGCAGGGAAAGGCTATGGCTACACCTTC,CAISESAGKGYGYTF,.,TRBJ1-2,.,TRBV10-3
TGTGCCAGCGGACTAGCGGGGCAGGCCGAGCAGTACTTC,CASGLAGQAEQYF,.,TRBJ2-7,TRBD2,TRBV18
TGTGCCAGCGGCCCAAGGAGGACCGCAACTGGAAACACCATATATTTT,CASGPRRTATGNTIYF,.,TRBJ1-3,.,TRBV27
TGTGCCAGCAGCGCGAACAGGGCTTCGAGCACCGGGGAGCTGTTTTTT,CASSANRASSTGELFF,.,TRBJ2-2,.,TRBV5-6
TGCGCCAGCAGCCAAGAAGGGACAGGGGGCCAGCAGTACTTC,CASSQEGTGGQQYF,.,TRBJ2-7,TRBD1,TRBV4-1
TGTGCCATCAGTGACCCTGGACAGGGTACGTTCTTC,CAISDPGQGTFF,few,TRBJ2-1,TRBD1,TRBV10-3
TGTGCCAGCATGCCTTACCGGGGACAGGGGAGCACTGAAGCTTTCTTT,CASMPYRGQGSTEAFF,once,TRBJ1-1,TRBD1,TRBV11-2
TGTGCCATCAGACAGGGACAGTTAGAGGGCTACACCTTC,CAIRQGQLEGYTF,.,TRBJ1-2,TRBD1,TRBV10-3
TGTGCCAGCAGCCCAAAAGGGGCGGTCCACTACGAGCAGTACTTC,CASSPKGAVHYEQYF,.,TRBJ2-7,.,TRBV9
TGTGCCAGCAGCGTAGCAGACCAGCTACAGGGATACACTGAGCAGTTCTTC,CASSVADQLQGYTEQFF,.,TRBJ2-1,.,TRBV9
TGTGCCAGCAGAGACAGGGGGCGAGCTTTCTTT,CASRDRGRAFF,.,TRBJ1-1,TRBD1,TRBV6-4
TGTGCCAGTAGTATCTTCGGACAAGCAAGTGGTGGCTACACCTTC,CASSIFGQASGGYTF,once,TRBJ1-2,.,TRBV19
TGTGCCAGCAGCGTTGGTGCAGGTGTCTACTCTGGAAACACCATATATTTT,CASSVGAGVYSGNTIYF,.,TRBJ1-3,.,TRBV9
TGTGCCAGCAGGGTGGGACACGGCGTAAGCACAGATACGCAGTATTTT,CASRVGHGVSTDTQYF,.,TRBJ2-3,.,TRBV5-4